Each of the 17 T cell receptor beta chains below was sequenced from the same sample in a study of T cell responses to AZD1222 COVID-19 vaccine (dated by TCRdb to about 2021). The method was the immunoSEQ multiplex PCR assay. TCRdb took this table from immuneACCESS and kept in-frame rearrangements with V and J called. Such tables lack part of the clones; where checked against another copy, unresolved V genes explain under half of the gap, and the rest is unexplained. The sample includes about 130,000 clones, with about nine tenths observed a single time. Jointly, the top ten make up 7.6% of the sample. The sample's time point label is to be understood as: baseline before first vaccination. The specimen was peripheral blood, collected on day 0 of AZD1222 vaccination. The receptors here all came from an adult in good health.

This chain uses TRBV3-1 (or the pseudogene TRBV3-2) with TRBJ2-5; D gene unclear. The CDR3 contains 12 residues. Germline V gives CDR1 LGHDT, CDR2 YNNKEL (reference sequence). V dropped 4 bases and J dropped 1 base, with 4 bases sitting between them. This CDR3 reads CASSRLQETQYF. The CDR3 nucleotides read TGTGCCAGCAGCCGCCTCCAAGAGACCCAGTACTTC.

The V call is TRBV19, the J call TRBJ1-5; D is unresolved. Germline V gene lookup returns CDR1 LNHDA and CDR2 SQIVND (reference sequence). This CDR3 is 14 amino acids long. Trimming removed 7 bases from V and 2 bases from J, with 12 bases in between. CDR3 sequence: CASTGPTGNQPQHF. The CDR3 region has the DNA TGTGCCAGTACCGGTCCTACCGGCAATCAGCCCCAGCATTTT.

V and J are TRBV2 and TRBJ2-1; possible D gene TRBD1, 6 bases. V was pared by 9 bases and J by 6 bases, with 15 bases between. The CDR3 spans 13 residues. CDR1 and CDR2 (germline): SNHLY, FYNNEI. The CDR3 loop is CASQGFVFNEQFF. The CDR3 DNA follows: TGTGCCAGTCAGGGGTTCGTCTTCAATGAGCAGTTCTTC.

The rearrangement uses TRBV28 and TRBJ2-5, with TRBD2 as a possible D gene (5 bases). The CDR3 spans 15 residues. Germline-derived CDR1 and CDR2 are MDHEN and SYDVKM. V lost 4 bases to trimming and J lost 9 bases, with 21 bases between them. The CDR3 is CASSSGLTLFGAQYF. CDR3 nucleotides: TGTGCCAGCAGTTCTGGACTTACACTTTTCGGGGCCCAGTACTTC. The full variable domain, in which reference TRBV28 and TRBJ2-5 provide the parts outside the CDR3, is DVKVTQSSRYLVKRTGEKVFLECVQDMDHENMFWYRQDPGLGLRLIYFSYDVKMKEKGDIPEGYSVSREKKERFSLILESASTNQTSMYLCASSSGLTLFGAQYFGPGTRLLVL.

V usage is TRBV7-2 and J usage is TRBJ2-7; either TRBD1 or TRBD2 may supply D (5 bases each). CDR3 length: 14 amino acids. Germline CDR1 SGHTA, CDR2 FQGNSA. V was pared by 5 bases and J by 2 bases, with 13 bases between. The CDR3 sequence is CASSPGRITYEQYF. The CDR3 nucleotides are TGTGCCAGCAGCCCGGGACGGATAACCTACGAGCAGTACTTC.

With regard to this clone: Additional DNA sequences in this sample encode the identical CDR3. The chain combines TRBV28 with TRBJ1-1; D is undetermined. V was pared by 7 bases and J by 1 base, with 4 bases between. This CDR3 has 11 amino acids. The germline V gene encodes CDR1 MDHEN and CDR2 SYDVKM. CDR3 in amino acids: CASTQNTEAFF. Written as DNA, the CDR3 is TGTGCCAGCACCCAGAACACTGAAGCTTTCTTT.

The V gene is TRBV5-1, the J gene TRBJ2-7; D might be TRBD1 or TRBD2, each matching 7 bases. The germline V gene encodes CDR1 SGHRS and CDR2 YFSETQ. V was clipped by 3 bases and J by 4 bases, with 17 bases between them. The CDR3 loop spans 15 amino acids. CDR3 amino acids: CASSSLAGGVYEQYF. In DNA, the CDR3 is TGCGCCAGCAGCTCGCTGGCAGGGGGGGTGTACGAGCAGTACTTC.

This chain uses TRBV9 with TRBJ1-2; maybe TRBD1 (5 bases). CDR3 length equals 14 residues. Germline V gives CDR1 SGDLS, CDR2 YYNGEE. The V gene lost 5 bases and the J gene lost 0 bases, with 11 bases spanning the gap. Here the CDR3 reads CASRDSNTNYGYTF. The CDR3 nucleotides read TGTGCCAGCAGAGACAGCAATACTAACTATGGCTACACCTTC.

This rearrangement joins TRBV15 to TRBJ1-2; D perhaps matches TRBD1 (5 bases). The CDR3 sequence is 13 residues long. The V gene's germline CDR1 is LNHNV and CDR2 YYDKDF (reference sequence). Deletions cut 5 bases from V and 8 bases from J, with 15 bases between. CDR3 bases: TGTGCCACCAGCCAACGCCGGGACGGGGGCTACACCTTC. Protein: CATSQRRDGGYTF.

This chain links TRBV4-1 with TRBJ1-2; 8 bases agree with TRBD1. V trimming: 4 bases; J trimming: 4 bases; junction bases outside the gene matches: 8. This CDR3 contains 15 residues. Per the germline V gene, CDR1 is MGHRA and CDR2 is YSYEKL. CDR3 loop: CASSLRTGTSYGYTF. In DNA, the CDR3 is TGCGCCAGCAGCCTCCGGACAGGGACCTCCTATGGCTACACCTTC.

The chain recombines TRBV15 with TRBJ2-1; 9 nucleotides align to TRBD1. From germline, CDR1 is LNHNV and CDR2 YYDKDF (reference sequence). CDR3 length: 17 amino acids. Trimming cost V 3 bases and J 7 bases; bases outside gene matches: 13. CDR3 in DNA: TGTGCCACCAGCAGGAATTTCCCGGGACAGGGTAGGAATGAGCAGTTCTTC. Its translation is CATSRNFPGQGRNEQFF.

This clone was counted a single time. V is TRBV28 and J is TRBJ1-1; 8 bases match TRBD1. J lost 4 bases, V lost 5 bases, and 6 bases had no gene match. Germline V lookup: CDR1 MDHEN, CDR2 SYDVKM. The CDR3 consists of 14 residues. The CDR3 DNA reads as TGTGCCAGCAGTCAGGACAGGGAAGGCACTGAAGCTTTCTTT. This translates into CASSQDREGTEAFF.

The chain combines TRBV11-2 with TRBJ1-1, with 8 bases fitting TRBD1. V dropped 6 bases and J dropped 5; count of bases not matched to a gene: 8. Per germline, CDR1 SGHAT and CDR2 FQNNGV. CDR3 size: 14 residues. CDR3 sequence reads: CASSHGQGGTEAFF. The CDR3 DNA reads as TGTGCCAGCAGTCACGGACAGGGCGGGACTGAAGCTTTCTTT.

This clone occurred once. This chain uses TRBV14 with TRBJ2-4, with TRBD1 identical over 11 bases. J gave up 6 bases and V 2 bases, and 3 bases lay outside the gene matches. Germline V gene lookup returns CDR1 SGHDN and CDR2 FVKESK. This CDR3 contains 15 residues. The CDR3 region is CASSQPGTGGNIQYF. In DNA, the CDR3 is TGTGCCAGCAGCCAACCCGGGACAGGGGGAAACATTCAGTACTTC. Together with reference TRBV14 and TRBJ2-4, the CDR3 gives the full variable domain: EAGVTQFPSHSVIEKGQTVTLRCDPISGHDNLYWYRRVMGKEIKFLLHFVKESKQDESGMPNNRFLAERTGGTYSTLKVQPAELEDSGVYFCASSQPGTGGNIQYFGAGTRLSVL.

The J gene is TRBJ1-1, the V gene TRBV6-6; D is unclear. The CDR3 length is 14 residues. Germline CDR1 and CDR2: MNHNY and SVGAGI (reference sequence). V was shortened by 5 bases and J by 0 bases, with 10 bases between the two germline ends. CDR3 sequence: CASSPGRMNTEAFF. In nucleotides, the CDR3 is TGTGCCAGCAGTCCCGGACGGATGAACACTGAAGCTTTCTTT.

The genes are TRBV7-2 and TRBJ1-5, with D possibly being TRBD1 (5 bases). V was clipped by 2 bases and J by 6 bases, with 8 bases between them. Germline CDR1 reads SGHTA; CDR2 reads FQGNSA. This CDR3 contains 13 residues. CDR3 bases: TGTGCCAGCAGCTTACAGGGAGGTCAGCCCCAGCATTTT. Its protein is CASSLQGGQPQHF. The full variable domain, completed using reference TRBV7-2 and TRBJ1-5, is GAGVSQSPSNKVTEKGKDVELRCDPISGHTALYWYRQSLGQGLEFLIYFQGNSAPDKSGLPSDRFSAERTGGSVSTLTIQRTQQEDSAVYLCASSLQGGQPQHFGDGTRLSIL.

This clone was counted a few times. The genes are TRBV3-1 (or the pseudogene TRBV3-2) and TRBJ1-3; D ambiguous. Germline V gene data show CDR1 as LGHDT and CDR2 as YNNKEL (reference sequence). The V and J ends lost 6 bases and 2 bases respectively, with 8 bases between them. CDR3 length: 13 residues. The CDR3 protein is CASSQSAGNTIYF. The CDR3 coding sequence is TGTGCCAGCAGTCAGAGTGCTGGAAACACCATATATTTT.